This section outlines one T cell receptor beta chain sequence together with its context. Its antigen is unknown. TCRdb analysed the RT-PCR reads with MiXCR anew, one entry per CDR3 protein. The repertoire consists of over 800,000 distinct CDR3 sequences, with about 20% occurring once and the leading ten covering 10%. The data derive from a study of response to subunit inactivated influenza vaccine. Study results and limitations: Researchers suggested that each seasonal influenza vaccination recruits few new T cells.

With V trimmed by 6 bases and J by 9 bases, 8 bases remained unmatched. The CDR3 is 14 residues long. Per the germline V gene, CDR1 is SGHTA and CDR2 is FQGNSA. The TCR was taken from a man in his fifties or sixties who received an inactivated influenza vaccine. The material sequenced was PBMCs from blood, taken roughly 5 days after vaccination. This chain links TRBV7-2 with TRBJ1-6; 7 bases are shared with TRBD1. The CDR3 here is CASRYDRVISPLHF. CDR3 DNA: TGTGCCAGCAGATACGACAGGGTCATTTCACCCCTCCACTTT.